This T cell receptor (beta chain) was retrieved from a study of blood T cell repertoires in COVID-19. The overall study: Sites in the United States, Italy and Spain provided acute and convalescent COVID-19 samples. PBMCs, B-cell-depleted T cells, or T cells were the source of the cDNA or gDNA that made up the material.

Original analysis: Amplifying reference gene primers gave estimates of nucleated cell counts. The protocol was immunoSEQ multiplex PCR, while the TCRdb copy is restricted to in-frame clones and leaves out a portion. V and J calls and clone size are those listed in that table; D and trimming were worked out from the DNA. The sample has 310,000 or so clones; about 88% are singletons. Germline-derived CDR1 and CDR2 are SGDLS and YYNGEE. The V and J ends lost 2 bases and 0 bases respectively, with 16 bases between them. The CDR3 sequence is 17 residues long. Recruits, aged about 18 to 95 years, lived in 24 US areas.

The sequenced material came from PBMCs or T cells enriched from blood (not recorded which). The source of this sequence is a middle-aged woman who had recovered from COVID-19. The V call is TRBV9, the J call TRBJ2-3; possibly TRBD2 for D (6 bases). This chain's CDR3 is CASSVPTTGVSTDTQYF. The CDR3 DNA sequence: TGTGCCAGCAGCGTCCCAACCACGGGGGTTAGCACAGATACGCAGTATTTT. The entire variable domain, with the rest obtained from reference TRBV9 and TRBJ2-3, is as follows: DSGVTQTPKHLITATGQRVTLRCSPRSGDLSVYWYQQSLDQGLQFLIQYYNGEERAKGNILERFSAQQFPDLHSELNLSSLELGDSALYFCASSVPTTGVSTDTQYFGPGTRLTVL.